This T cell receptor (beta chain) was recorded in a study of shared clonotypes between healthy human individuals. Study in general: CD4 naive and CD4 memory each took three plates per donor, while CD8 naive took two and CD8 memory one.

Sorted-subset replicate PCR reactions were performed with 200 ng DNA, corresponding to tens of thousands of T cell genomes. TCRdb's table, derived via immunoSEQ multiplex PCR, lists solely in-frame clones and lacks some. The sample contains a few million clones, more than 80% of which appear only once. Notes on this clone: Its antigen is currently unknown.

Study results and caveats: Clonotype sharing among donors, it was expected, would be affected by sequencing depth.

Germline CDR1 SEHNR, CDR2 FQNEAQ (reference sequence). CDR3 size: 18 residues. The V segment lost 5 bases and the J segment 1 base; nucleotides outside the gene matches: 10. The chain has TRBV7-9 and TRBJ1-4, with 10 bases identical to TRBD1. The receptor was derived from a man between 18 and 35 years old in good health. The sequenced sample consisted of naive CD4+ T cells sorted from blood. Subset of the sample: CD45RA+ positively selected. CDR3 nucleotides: TGTGCCAGCAGCGCCCCCGGGACAGGGGTAGTAACTAATGAAAAACTGTTTTTT. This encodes CASSAPGTGVVTNEKLFF.